Following are 9 T cell receptor beta chains from one sample sequenced in a study of blood T cell repertoires in COVID-19. Profiled with immunoSEQ multiplex PCR; TCRdb holds only in-frame clones, not every one. The data show a few hundred thousand clones, with 80% seen just once and 7.2% held by the top ten. The sequenced sample was peripheral blood. The receptors were sampled from a woman in her seventies with acute or convalescent COVID-19.

The chain carries TRBV2 and TRBJ2-7, with 8 bases matching TRBD2. Germline CDR1 SNHLY, CDR2 FYNNEI. With V trimmed by 6 bases and J by 6 bases, 10 bases remained unmatched. The CDR3 is 14 amino acids. The CDR3 nucleotides read TGTGCCAGCAGGGGGCTAACGGGGGGGCCCGAGCAGTACGTC. Its translation is CASRGLTGGPEQYV.

This clone showed up just a few times. The rearrangement joins TRBV5-1 to TRBJ2-7; a possible D gene is TRBD1 (6 bases). With 2 bases removed from V and 0 bases from J, the gap between germline ends came to 15 bases. CDR1 is SGHRS and CDR2 is YFSETQ in the germline V gene. This CDR3 comprises 16 residues. This CDR3 reads CASSFLNRAYSYEQYF. CDR3 sequence (DNA): TGCGCCAGCAGCTTTTTGAACAGGGCATACTCCTACGAGCAGTACTTC.

This rearrangement joins TRBV4-1 to TRBJ2-5, with TRBD2 identical over 10 bases. This CDR3 is 19 amino acids long. V lost 1 base and J lost 1; bases outside the gene matches: 12. Per the germline V gene, CDR1 is MGHRA and CDR2 is YSYEKL. CDR3 in amino acids: CASSQGSSPLAGAQETQYF. The CDR3 nucleotides are TGCGCCAGCAGCCAAGGGTCCAGCCCCCTAGCGGGGGCCCAAGAGACCCAGTACTTC.

V is TRBV6-5 and J is TRBJ2-1; TRBD1 agrees at 9 bases. Germline trimming cut 10 bases from V and 8 bases from J; bases unmatched to any gene: 6. CDR3 length: 12 amino acids. Germline lookup yields CDR1 MNHEY and CDR2 SVGAGI. This chain's CDR3 is CATGQGPYEQFF. The CDR3 region has the DNA TGTGCCACGGGACAGGGTCCCTATGAGCAGTTCTTC.

A word on this clone: The sample holds other DNA sequences that translate to the same CDR3. The CDR3 nucleotides read TGTGCCAGCAGTTACCCCGGGGGGGCTTTCTTT. Residues: CASSYPGGAFF. The chain combines TRBV6-5 with TRBJ1-1; D possibly corresponds to TRBD1 (5 bases). The V gene's germline CDR1 is MNHEY and CDR2 SVGAGI. This CDR3 spans 11 amino acids. V was trimmed by 2 bases and J by 11 bases, leaving 9 bases between them.

This chain links TRBV6-4 with TRBJ2-7; D is possibly TRBD1 (6 bases). V dropped 8 bases and J dropped 6 bases, with 23 bases sitting between them. CDR3 size: 15 residues. Per the germline V gene, CDR1 is MRHNA and CDR2 is SNTAGT. In nucleotides, the CDR3 is TGTGCCAGCGCCATGGGTGACAGGTTTGAGTCCGAGCAGTACGTC. This translates into CASAMGDRFESEQYV.

This chain joins TRBV10-1 and TRBJ2-1; the D gene is possibly TRBD1 (6 bases). The ends were cut back, 6 bases at V and 9 bases at J, with 21 bases in the middle. Germline V gives CDR1 WNHNN, CDR2 SYGVQD (reference sequence). CDR3 length: 15 amino acids. CDR3 DNA: TGCGCCAGCAGCGATCCTAAAACAGGGAAAAGTGAGCAGTTCTTC. Translating it yields CASSDPKTGKSEQFF.

The rearrangement uses TRBV4-1 and TRBJ1-6; 8 bases line up with TRBD1. The germline V gene encodes CDR1 MGHRA and CDR2 YSYEKL. V lost 5 bases to trimming and J lost 8 bases; unmatched junction nucleotides: 14. CDR3 length: 17 amino acids. The CDR3 sequence: CASSNGGRQGIYSPLHF. The CDR3 nucleotides read TGCGCCAGCAGCAACGGCGGGAGACAGGGGATCTATTCACCCCTCCACTTT.

This chain uses TRBV18 with TRBJ2-5; TRBD2 matches at 15 bases. The CDR3 consists of 16 residues. Germline V gene sequence: CDR1 KGHSH, CDR2 LQKENI. V trimming: 6 bases; J trimming: 1 base; junction bases outside the gene matches: 3. The DNA of the CDR3 is TGTGCCAGCTCCGCGGGACTAGCGGGGGGCCAAGAGACCCAGTACTTC. Translating it yields CASSAGLAGGQETQYF. Full variable domain (missing parts from reference TRBV18 and TRBJ2-5): NAGVMQNPRHLVRRRGQEARLRCSPMKGHSHVYWYRQLPEEGLKFMVYLQKENIIDESGMPKERFSAEFPKEGPSILRIQQVVRGDSAAYFCASSAGLAGGQETQYFGPGTRLLVL.